These 4 T cell receptor beta chains were all obtained from the same sample, sequenced in a study of blood T cell repertoires in COVID-19. The protocol was immunoSEQ multiplex PCR, while the TCRdb copy is restricted to in-frame clones and leaves out a portion. The sample lists about 150,000 clones, almost 85% occurring once. The sample comprised PBMCs or T cells enriched from blood (not recorded which). The receptors were sampled from a woman aged 45-60 years with acute COVID-19.

The genes are TRBV11-2 and TRBJ2-5; D unclear. V lost 5 bases and J lost 1, with 11 bases in between. Looked up from germline, CDR1 is SGHAT and CDR2 is FQNNGV. This CDR3 is built from 14 residues. CDR3 sequence: CASSPRLSQETQYF. In nucleotides, the CDR3 is TGTGCCAGCAGCCCGAGACTGTCCCAAGAGACCCAGTACTTC.

V is TRBV18 and J is TRBJ1-1, with D perhaps matching TRBD1 (5 bases). V was cut by 0 bases and J by 4 bases, with 12 bases left in between. CDR1 is KGHSH and CDR2 is LQKENI in the germline V gene. The CDR3 is 15 amino acids. CDR3 protein: CASSPPPTDRTEAFF. The CDR3 DNA follows: TGTGCCAGCTCACCACCGCCGACAGACCGCACTGAAGCTTTCTTT.

For the CDR3, the DNA is TGTGCCAGCAGCATGGGACAGCCCAACACCGGGGAGCTGTTTTTT. It translates to CASSMGQPNTGELFF. The V and J genes are TRBV11-2 and TRBJ2-2; 7 nucleotides agree with TRBD1. Germline V gene lookup returns CDR1 SGHAT and CDR2 FQNNGV. The V and J ends lost 5 bases and 2 bases, in that order; junction bases with no gene match: 5. There are 15 residues in the CDR3.

This clone was seen repeatedly, ten times or more. The rearrangement links TRBV6-2 or TRBV6-3 to TRBJ2-1, with TRBD2 matching 14 bases. V was clipped by 7 bases and J by 7 bases; unmatched bases: 9. CDR1 and CDR2 (germline): MNHEY, SVGEGT. The CDR3 consists of 16 residues. CDR3 region: CASIPRLAGGGNEQFF. CDR3 bases: TGTGCCAGCATCCCCCGACTAGCGGGAGGGGGGAATGAGCAGTTCTTC.